Below, 27 T cell receptor beta chains from the same sample are listed, as sequenced in a study of T cell repertoires in cytomegalovirus infection. One entry per CDR3 protein, called by TCRdb with MiXCR from the reads. There are about 490,000 distinct CDR3 sequences in the sample; 15% to 20% occur only once, and more than 20% lies in the top ten. The sequenced sample was CD8+ T cells from PBMCs. These receptors came from a human donor in good health (CMV status not recorded). Some clones in this sample may be carry-over from other donors' samples.

In this sample, this clonotype turned up many times. The chain has TRBV24-1 and TRBJ2-7; D remains ambiguous. There are 16 residues in the CDR3. CDR1 KGHDR and CDR2 SFDVKD come from the germline V gene. The V end lost 8 bases, the J end lost 0 bases, and 19 bases lay between the germline ends. The CDR3 loop reads CATINVEAPSSYEQYF. Written as DNA, the CDR3 is TGTGCCACCATTAATGTGGAAGCTCCGAGCTCCTACGAGCAGTACTTC.

This clonotype came up a few times. The V gene is TRBV6-6, the J gene TRBJ1-2; tentative D call: TRBD1 (5 bases). Germline V gene lookup returns CDR1 MNHNY and CDR2 SVGAGI (reference sequence). The V gene lost 7 bases and the J gene lost 4 bases, with 19 bases spanning the gap. The CDR3 has 15 amino acids. The CDR3 here is CASIDPAGVVYGYTF. In DNA, the CDR3 is TGTGCCAGCATCGATCCAGCGGGGGTGGTCTATGGCTACACCTTC.

This clonotype showed up just a few times. The rearrangement uses TRBV4-1 and TRBJ2-7; no firm D call. This CDR3 is built from 14 residues. Germline CDR1 reads MGHRA; CDR2 reads YSYEKL. The ends were cut back, 3 bases at V and 0 bases at J, with 9 bases in the middle. The CDR3: CASSHMTGSYEQYF. CDR3 coding DNA: TGCGCCAGCAGCCATATGACTGGCTCCTACGAGCAGTACTTC.

The chain carries TRBV15 and TRBJ2-1; tentative D call: TRBD1 (5 bases). The CDR3 is 14 amino acids. The germline CDR1 and CDR2 sequences are LNHNV and YYDKDF (reference sequence). The V end lost 0 bases, the J end lost 7 bases, and 10 bases lay between the germline ends. This chain's CDR3 is CATSRDWQGNEQFF. CDR3 in DNA: TGTGCCACCAGCAGAGATTGGCAGGGTAATGAGCAGTTCTTC.

This clonotype was observed a single time. A much larger clone lies one base from this, so it may be a read error. The J gene is TRBJ1-5, the V gene TRBV27; D gene ambiguous. CDR1 is MNHEY and CDR2 is SMNVEV in the germline V gene (reference sequence). Deletions cut 8 bases from V and 0 bases from J, with 11 bases between. The CDR3 consists of 14 residues. CDR3 loop: CASGVRASNQPQHF. CDR3 sequence (DNA): TGTGCCAGCGGTGTAAGGGCTAGCAATCAGCCCCAGCATTTT.

This clonotype came up once. One end of the junction is discordant with germline, which a read error may explain. The CDR3 DNA reads TGTGCCAGTTCCCCGCCGGGTCCCTCATTCTATGGCTACAACTTC. Translated: CASSPPGPSFYGYNF. The chain recombines TRBV27 with TRBJ1-2, with D uncertain. The CDR3 is 15 amino acids. Germline-derived CDR1 and CDR2 are MNHEY and SMNVEV (reference sequence).

This clonotype was detected once. This chain's CDR3 is CATIGQGLLSYNEQFF. The DNA for the CDR3 is TGTGCCACCATAGGACAGGGACTACTCTCCTACAATGAGCAGTTCTTC. This chain uses TRBV19 with TRBJ2-1; D is possibly TRBD1 (8 bases). Germline assignment: CDR1 LNHDA and CDR2 SQIVND (reference sequence). There are 16 residues in the CDR3. The V end was cut by 10 bases, the J end by 0 bases, with 19 bases between.

This clonotype was seen a few times. The CDR3 sequence: CASSVDGLGGSYNSPLHF. In DNA form, the CDR3 reads TGTGCCAGCAGCGTAGACGGACTGGGAGGCTCCTATAATTCACCCCTCCACTTT. The chain recombines TRBV9 with TRBJ1-6; no reliable D call. Trimming shortened V by 0 bases and J by 0 bases, and 13 bases separated the two germline ends. Germline values: CDR1 SGDLS, CDR2 YYNGEE. The CDR3 length is 18 residues.

This clonotype has a count of ten or more. The rearrangement joins TRBV6-5 to TRBJ2-1, with 7 bases lining up with TRBD2. The CDR3 runs to 15 residues. Trimming took 0 bases from V and 6 from J; bases not matched to a gene: 5. CDR1 is MNHEY, CDR2 SVGAGI, per germline. The CDR3 nucleotides read TGTGCCAGCAGTTACTCGTCGGGGGGACTCAATGAGCAGTTCTTC. Translated, it gives CASSYSSGGLNEQFF.

Ten or more counts support this clonotype. The V call is TRBV7-2, the J call TRBJ2-7; 11 bases map to TRBD2. The CDR3 contains 15 residues. Germline CDR1 is SGHTA and CDR2 is FQGNSA. Trimming took 3 bases from V and 2 from J; bases not matched to a gene: 3. The CDR3 loop is CASSLATSGTYEQYF. CDR3 bases: TGTGCCAGCAGCTTGGCGACTAGCGGGACCTACGAGCAGTACTTC.

This clonotype was detected many times. The chain uses TRBV12-3 or TRBV12-4 and TRBJ1-1; possibly TRBD1 for D (5 bases). V gave up 3 bases and J gave up 4 bases, with 15 bases separating them. This CDR3 has 15 residues. The CDR3 reads CASSFLGGRATEAFF. The CDR3 coding sequence is TGTGCCAGCAGTTTTCTCGGGGGACGGGCCACTGAAGCTTTCTTT.

The chain links TRBV6-1 to TRBJ1-1; D is possibly TRBD1 (5 bases). Trimming cost V 2 bases and J 12 bases, with 10 bases left between them. Per germline, CDR1 MNHNS and CDR2 SASEGT. The CDR3 length is 11 residues. CDR3 nucleotides: TGTGCCAGCAGTGAACCAGGGTTCCCTTTCTTT. Protein product: CASSEPGFPFF.

J is TRBJ2-5 and V is TRBV5-4, with D maybe TRBD2 (6 bases). The CDR3 extends over 15 amino acids. CDR1 SGHNT and CDR2 YYREEE come from the germline V gene (reference sequence). V was trimmed by 4 bases and J by 5 bases, leaving 18 bases between them. The CDR3 protein is CASSPTGLRGETQYF. The CDR3, as DNA: TGTGCCAGCAGCCCGACGGGACTGAGAGGGGAGACCCAGTACTTC.

This clonotype was counted at least ten times. An end of the junction differs from the germline gene, which may be a read error. The chain is built from TRBV6-1 and TRBJ1-5; TRBD1 aligns across 8 bases. The CDR3 is made up of 15 amino acids. In germline, CDR1 is MNHNS, CDR2 SASEGT. CDR3 sequence: CASSEAGGWFQPQHF. CDR3 coding DNA: TGTGCCAGCAGCGAAGCAGGGGGCTGGTTTCAGCCCCAGCATTTT.

The genes are TRBV19 and TRBJ1-2, with D unresolved. In germline, CDR1 is LNHDA, CDR2 SQIVND (reference sequence). This CDR3 has 12 amino acids. V was shortened by 5 bases and J by 1 base, with 5 bases between the two germline ends. CDR3 bases: TGTGCCAGTAGTGCCTATAACTATGGCTACACCTTC. Amino acids: CASSAYNYGYTF. The full variable domain, with the rest looked up from reference TRBV19 and TRBJ1-2, is DGGITQSPKYLFRKEGQNVTLSCEQNLNHDAMYWYRQDPGQGLRLIYYSQIVNDFQKGDIAEGYSVSREKKESFPLTVTSAQKNPTAFYLCASSAYNYGYTFGSGTRLTVV.

This clonotype was seen at least ten times. The genes are TRBV4-2 and TRBJ2-5; D remains unclear. V was clipped by 0 bases and J by 5 bases, with 13 bases between them. The CDR3 extends over 15 amino acids. Germline-derived CDR1 and CDR2 are LGHNA and YNFKEQ. CDR3 bases: TGTGCCAGCAGCCAAGACGAAAGAATTTGGGAGACCCAGTACTTC. Amino acid sequence: CASSQDERIWETQYF.

CDR3 in amino acids: CATSDSGITGELFF. CDR3 sequence (DNA): TGTGCCACCAGTGATTCAGGGATCACCGGGGAGCTGTTTTTT. This chain connects TRBV24-1 to TRBJ2-2; D possibly corresponds to TRBD1 (5 bases). V gave up 2 bases and J gave up 4 bases, with 7 bases separating them. Per germline, CDR1 KGHDR and CDR2 SFDVKD. This CDR3 has 14 amino acids.

This clonotype was counted many times. The chain combines TRBV6-1 with TRBJ1-2, with 7 bases fitting TRBD1. V lost 2 bases to trimming and J lost 4 bases; unmatched junction nucleotides: 4. The germline CDR1 and CDR2 sequences are MNHNS and SASEGT. CDR3 size: 14 residues. DNA for the CDR3: TGTGCCAGCAGTGAAAGGGGGCGCGGCTATGGCTACACCTTC. Protein: CASSERGRGYGYTF.

This chain joins TRBV20-1 and TRBJ1-4, with 9 bases that match TRBD1. CDR1 is DFQATT, CDR2 SNEGSKA, per germline (reference sequence). CDR3 length equals 18 residues. V lost 5 bases and J lost 5; bases outside the gene matches: 18. CDR3 bases: TGCAGTGCTGCACAATGGGACAGGGTTTCGAGGTCAAATGAAAAACTGTTTTTT. Protein product: CSAAQWDRVSRSNEKLFF.

This clonotype was seen repeatedly, ten times or more. This CDR3 is CASSSGLAETQYF. The DNA of the CDR3 is TGTGCCAGCAGCTCGGGACTAGCAGAGACCCAGTACTTC. This chain links TRBV7-9 with TRBJ2-5; TRBD2 agrees at 9 bases. Trimming removed 4 bases from V and 4 bases from J; junction bases left unmatched: 1. Germline V gene lookup returns CDR1 SEHNR and CDR2 FQNEAQ (reference sequence). The CDR3 consists of 13 residues.

This clonotype was counted ten times or more. This chain connects TRBV7-8 to TRBJ1-3; the D is unclear. Germline lookup yields CDR1 SGHVS and CDR2 FQNEAQ. Trimming left V 5 bases short and J 2 bases short, with 16 bases between. The CDR3 has 16 amino acids. The chain's CDR3 is CASSLPFVSAGNTIYF. Written as DNA, the CDR3 is TGTGCCAGCAGCCTCCCGTTCGTCAGCGCTGGAAACACCATATATTTT.

This clonotype was recorded a few times. V gene TRBV29-1 combines with J gene TRBJ1-3; 7 positions agree with TRBD1. The trim removed 4 bases at V and 0 bases at J, leaving 12 bases unmatched. CDR1 is SQVTM, CDR2 ANQGSEA, per germline. The CDR3 extends over 17 amino acids. The CDR3 sequence is CSVVGGRTGHSGNTIYF. In DNA, the CDR3 is TGCAGCGTTGTCGGAGGCAGGACAGGTCACTCTGGAAACACCATATATTTT.

V gene TRBV12-5 combines with J gene TRBJ2-1; D possibly corresponds to TRBD1 (6 bases). Germline V gene data show CDR1 as LGHNT and CDR2 as FRNRAP. The CDR3 is made up of 17 amino acids. Trimming shortened V by 7 bases and J by 5 bases, and 24 bases separated the two germline ends. CDR3 in DNA: TGTGCTAGTGCCTCAACTCAGGGGTCTCTAGACCACAATGAGCAGTTCTTC. Translation gives CASASTQGSLDHNEQFF.

V gene TRBV29-1 combines with J gene TRBJ2-3; D gene uncertain. V was shortened by 0 bases and J by 2 bases, with 12 bases between the two germline ends. The CDR3 runs to 15 residues. CDR1 and CDR2 (germline): SQVTM, ANQGSEA. The CDR3 nucleotides are TGCAGCGTTGAAGACTCCCTCGAAACCACAGATACGCAGTATTTT. Translation gives CSVEDSLETTDTQYF.

This clonotype was observed a few times. The genes are TRBV20-1 and TRBJ2-7; 8 bases map to TRBD1. The CDR3 loop spans 14 amino acids. Germline V gene lookup returns CDR1 DFQATT and CDR2 SNEGSKA (reference sequence). Trimming cost V 3 bases and J 0 bases; bases outside gene matches: 4. The chain's CDR3 is CSASWGQASYEQYF. The CDR3 bases are TGCAGTGCTAGTTGGGGACAGGCCTCCTACGAGCAGTACTTC.

This clonotype was observed a handful of times. This chain uses TRBV29-1 with TRBJ2-1; D possibly uses TRBD1 or TRBD2 (5 bases each). The CDR3 has 11 amino acids. Germline CDR1 and CDR2: SQVTM and ANQGSEA. Trimming cost V 7 bases and J 10 bases, with 14 bases left between them. CDR3 nucleotides: TGCAGCGCGAGGATCTGGGGGGAGCAGTTCTTC. Its translation is CSARIWGEQFF.

The chain joins TRBV15 to TRBJ1-2; maybe TRBD1 (6 bases). The CDR3 spans 15 residues. Germline V gene lookup returns CDR1 LNHNV and CDR2 YYDKDF (reference sequence). Trimming removed 1 base from V and 4 bases from J, with 13 bases in between. The CDR3 region is CATSRALGGIYGYTF. DNA for the CDR3: TGTGCCACCAGCAGAGCCCTCGGGGGCATCTATGGCTACACCTTC.